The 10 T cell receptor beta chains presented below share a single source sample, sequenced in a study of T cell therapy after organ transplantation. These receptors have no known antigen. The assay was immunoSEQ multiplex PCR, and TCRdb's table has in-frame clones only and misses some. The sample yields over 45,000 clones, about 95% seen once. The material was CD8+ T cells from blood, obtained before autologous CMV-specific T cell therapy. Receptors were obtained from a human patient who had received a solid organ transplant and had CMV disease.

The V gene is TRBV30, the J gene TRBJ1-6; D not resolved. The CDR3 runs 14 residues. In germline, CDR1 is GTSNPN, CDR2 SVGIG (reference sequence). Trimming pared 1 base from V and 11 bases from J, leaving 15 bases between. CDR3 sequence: CAWSGPDGSAPLHF. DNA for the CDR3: TGTGCCTGGAGTGGGCCCGACGGAAGCGCACCCCTCCACTTT.

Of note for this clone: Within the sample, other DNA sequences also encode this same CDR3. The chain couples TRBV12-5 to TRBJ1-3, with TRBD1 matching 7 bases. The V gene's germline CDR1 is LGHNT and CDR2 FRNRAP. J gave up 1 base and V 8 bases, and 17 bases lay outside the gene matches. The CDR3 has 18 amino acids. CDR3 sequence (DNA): TGTGCTAGTCGAGGCTTAGACAGGGCAGCCCTATCTGGAAACACCATATATTTT. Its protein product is CASRGLDRAALSGNTIYF.

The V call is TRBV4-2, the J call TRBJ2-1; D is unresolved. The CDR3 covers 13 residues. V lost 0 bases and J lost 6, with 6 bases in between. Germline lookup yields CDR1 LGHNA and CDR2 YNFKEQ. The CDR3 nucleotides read TGTGCCAGCAGCCAAGATCTGGGCAATGAGCAGTTCTTC. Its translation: CASSQDLGNEQFF.

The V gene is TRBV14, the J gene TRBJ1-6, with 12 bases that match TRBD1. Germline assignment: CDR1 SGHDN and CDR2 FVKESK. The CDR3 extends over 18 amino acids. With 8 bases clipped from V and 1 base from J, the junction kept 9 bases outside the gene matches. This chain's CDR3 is CASRGTGGYGSYNSPLHF. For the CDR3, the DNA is TGTGCCAGCCGAGGGACAGGGGGCTATGGGTCCTATAATTCACCCCTCCACTTT.

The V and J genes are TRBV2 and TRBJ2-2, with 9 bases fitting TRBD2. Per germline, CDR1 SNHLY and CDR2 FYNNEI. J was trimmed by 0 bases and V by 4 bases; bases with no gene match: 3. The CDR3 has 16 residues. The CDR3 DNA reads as TGTGCCAGCAGTGGCCAGCGGGGGGCGAACACCGGGGAGCTGTTTTTT. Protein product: CASSGQRGANTGELFF.

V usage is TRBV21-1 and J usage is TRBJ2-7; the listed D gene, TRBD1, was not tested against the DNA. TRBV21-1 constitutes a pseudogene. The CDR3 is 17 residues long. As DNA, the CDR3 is TGTGCCAGCAGCAAAGGGGGACTGACAGGGGGCTTCGACGAGCAGTACTTC. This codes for CASSKGGLTGGFDEQYF.

In nucleotides, the CDR3 is TGTGCCAGCAGTGAAGGGACTAGCGGTTTTAGCTCCTACGAGCAGTACTTC. The encoded protein is CASSEGTSGFSSYEQYF. The chain uses TRBV6-1 and TRBJ2-7, with 10 nucleotides matching TRBD2. Germline V gives CDR1 MNHNS, CDR2 SASEGT. The CDR3 is 17 amino acids. J lost 0 bases, V lost 1 base, and 6 bases had no gene match.

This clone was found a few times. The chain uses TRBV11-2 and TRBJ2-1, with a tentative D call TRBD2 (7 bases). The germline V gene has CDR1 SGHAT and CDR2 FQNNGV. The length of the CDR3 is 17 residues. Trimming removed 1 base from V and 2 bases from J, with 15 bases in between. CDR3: CASSLASGGAAYNEQFF. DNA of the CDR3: TGTGCCAGCAGCTTAGCTTCTGGGGGGGCGGCCTACAATGAGCAGTTCTTC.

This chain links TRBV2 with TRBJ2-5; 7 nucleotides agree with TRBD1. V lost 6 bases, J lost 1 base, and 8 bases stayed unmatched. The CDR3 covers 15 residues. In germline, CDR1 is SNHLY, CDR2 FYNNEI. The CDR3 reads CASSGTAQVQETQYF. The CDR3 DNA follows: TGTGCCAGCAGCGGGACAGCCCAGGTCCAAGAGACCCAGTACTTC.

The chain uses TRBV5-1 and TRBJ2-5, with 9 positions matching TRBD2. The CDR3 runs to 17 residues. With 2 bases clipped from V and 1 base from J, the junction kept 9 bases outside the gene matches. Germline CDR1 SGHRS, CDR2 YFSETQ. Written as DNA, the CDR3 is TGCGCCAGCAGCTTTCCGCCGGGACTAGCCTTCCAAGAGACCCAGTACTTC. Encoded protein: CASSFPPGLAFQETQYF.